This TCR beta chain was documented in a study of T cell clonality in common variable immunodeficiency. CDR1 and CDR2 from the germline V gene are SGHDT and YYEEEE. This CDR3 spans 12 amino acids. This clone was counted ten times or more. The read finishes 3 residues shy of the CDR3 end, and the germline J gene is used to complete it. Only in-frame clones appear in the TCRdb table, and some are missing; sequencing was by immunoSEQ multiplex PCR. The sample includes about 50,000 clones, none of them occurring once. The chain joins TRBV5-6 to TRBJ2-3; possible D gene TRBD2, 5 bases. The clonotype originates from a person aged 18 to 75 in good health. Sequencing was carried out using peripheral blood mononuclear cells. CDR3 residues: CASSWAAGAQYF. CDR3 DNA (partial): TGTGCCAGCAGCTGGGCCGCGGGCGCG.